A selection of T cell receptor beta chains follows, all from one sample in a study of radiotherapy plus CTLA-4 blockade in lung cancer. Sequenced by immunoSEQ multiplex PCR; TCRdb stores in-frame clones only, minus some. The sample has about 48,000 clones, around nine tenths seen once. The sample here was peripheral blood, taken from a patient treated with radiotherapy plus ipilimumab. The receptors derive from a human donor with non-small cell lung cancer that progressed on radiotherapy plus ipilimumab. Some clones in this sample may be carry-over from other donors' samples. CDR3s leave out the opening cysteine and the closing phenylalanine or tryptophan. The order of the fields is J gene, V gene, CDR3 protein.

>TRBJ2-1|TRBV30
AWGGQYNEQF
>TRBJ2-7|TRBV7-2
ASSLGTSSYEQY
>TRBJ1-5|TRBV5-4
ASSSPGDYSNQPQH
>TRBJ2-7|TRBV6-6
ATSGAGGEQY
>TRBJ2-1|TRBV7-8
ASSLRSAGPGTSNEQF
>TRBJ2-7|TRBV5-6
ASSLGQEIYEQY
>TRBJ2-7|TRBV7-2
ASSLVPAGAYEQY
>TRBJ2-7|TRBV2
AGGTGVHEQY
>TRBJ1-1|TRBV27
ASSSRGRATEAF
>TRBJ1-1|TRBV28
GIQRNTEAF
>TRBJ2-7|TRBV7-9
ASSFHWTGDNEQY
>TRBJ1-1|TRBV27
ASSNGGFTEAF
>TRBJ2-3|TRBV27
ATARQASGIDTQY
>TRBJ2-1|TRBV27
ASSLTGGGNNEQF
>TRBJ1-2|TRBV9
ASTTPGGGLYGYT
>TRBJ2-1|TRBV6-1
ASESGTTNNEQF
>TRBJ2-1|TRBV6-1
ASSGLYNEQF
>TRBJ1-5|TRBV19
ASSPPGPSNQPQH
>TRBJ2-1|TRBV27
ASSLSGTGWTLNEQF
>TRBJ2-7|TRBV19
ASSLSLAGGRFSDEQY
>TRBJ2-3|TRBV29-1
SVDGQGMQY
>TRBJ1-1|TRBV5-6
ASSLGQGETEAF